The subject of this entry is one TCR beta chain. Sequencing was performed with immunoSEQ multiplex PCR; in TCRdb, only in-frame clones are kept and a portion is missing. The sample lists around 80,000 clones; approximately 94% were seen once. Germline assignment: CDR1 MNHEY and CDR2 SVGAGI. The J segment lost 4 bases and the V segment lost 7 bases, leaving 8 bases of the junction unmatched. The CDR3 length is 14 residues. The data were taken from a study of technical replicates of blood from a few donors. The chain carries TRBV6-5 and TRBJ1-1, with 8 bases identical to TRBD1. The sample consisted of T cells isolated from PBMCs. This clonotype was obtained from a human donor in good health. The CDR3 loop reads CASKDRVWGTEAFF. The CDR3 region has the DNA TGTGCCAGCAAGGACAGGGTTTGGGGCACTGAAGCTTTCTTT.